What follows is one T cell receptor (beta chain) and its context. Its antigen is not known. The sample is drawn from a study of a mutant IDH1 vaccine in newly diagnosed glioma. Study background: Treated patients comprised about 60% males and around 38% females, mean age 40.4 years. Previous care, which was radiotherapy, temozolomide, or both, most often involved both. Study-level results: Among all patients, vaccine-induced immune responses occurred in about 93%. Pseudoprogression apparently tracked independently of changes in top peripheral T cell clonotypes.

The assay was immunoSEQ multiplex PCR, and TCRdb's table has in-frame clones only and misses some. The sample contains about 68,000 clones, about four fifths of which appear only once. Time point in this sample: baseline, week 1 (first vaccination visit). The treatment here: pre-vaccination baseline after standard-of-care therapy. The CDR3 covers 13 residues. Germline V gene sequence: CDR1 SGHDN, CDR2 FVKESK. V was cut by 4 bases and J by 2 bases, with 8 bases left in between. The chain recombines TRBV14 with TRBJ2-5; either TRBD1 or TRBD2 may fit D (5 bases each). This specimen consisted of PBMCs, obtained from a glioma patient treated with radiotherapy, temozolomide or both. The clonotype originates from a man between 45 and 60 years old with glioma. The CDR3 DNA reads TGTGCCAGCAGCCGGGGGTTACAAGAGACCCAGTACTTC. As protein: CASSRGLQETQYF.